What follows are 30 T cell receptor beta chains derived from one specimen sequenced in a study of PD-1 blockade in mismatch repair-deficient tumors. Generated by immunoSEQ multiplex PCR, the TCRdb table keeps only in-frame clones and is missing some. Here the sample spans about 110,000 clones, approximately 80% being singletons. The specimen was peripheral blood, collected more than 58 weeks after starting pembrolizumab. These receptor sequences come from an adult with mismatch repair-deficient cancer.

This chain links TRBV5-1 with TRBJ1-1, with 8 positions matching TRBD1. J lost 1 base, V lost 7 bases, and 12 bases had no gene match. This CDR3 spans 16 amino acids. CDR1 is SGHRS, CDR2 YFSETQ, per germline. For the CDR3, the DNA is TGCGCCAGCTCAACCGGGACAGGACACCCGAACACTGAAGCTTTCTTT. Its translation is CASSTGTGHPNTEAFF.

This clone was detected once. V and J are TRBV9 and TRBJ2-7, with TRBD2 identical over 7 bases. Germline V CDR1 and CDR2: SGDLS, YYNGEE. Losses at the gene ends were 0 bases for V and 6 bases for J; bases not matched to a gene: 6. CDR3 length: 14 residues. CDR3 nucleotides: TGTGCCAGCAGCGTAGAAGGCGGGAGTAGCGAGCAGTACTTC. Translating gives CASSVEGGSSEQYF.

This sequence joins TRBV30 and TRBJ2-5; tentative D call: TRBD1 (6 bases). Per germline, CDR1 GTSNPN and CDR2 SVGIG (reference sequence). This CDR3 comprises 13 residues. Deletions cut 3 bases from V and 5 bases from J, with 13 bases between. CDR3 protein: CAWSRDMGETQYF. The CDR3 bases are TGTGCCTGGAGCCGGGACATGGGGGAGACCCAGTACTTC.

This rearrangement joins TRBV6-1 to TRBJ2-7; no reliable D call. Trimming shortened V by 4 bases and J by 0 bases, and 13 bases separated the two germline ends. This CDR3 is built from 15 residues. CDR1 is MNHNS, CDR2 SASEGT, per germline. The CDR3 spells CASSVARSFSYEQYF. The CDR3 DNA sequence: TGTGCCAGCAGTGTAGCCAGAAGCTTCTCCTACGAGCAGTACTTC.

The chain is built from TRBV7-9 and TRBJ1-2; 7 bases map to TRBD1. CDR3 size: 16 residues. Germline V gene data show CDR1 as SEHNR and CDR2 as FQNEAQ (reference sequence). V lost 1 base, J lost 2 bases, and 7 bases stayed unmatched. This CDR3 is CASSLVVRGRNYGYTF. CDR3 nucleotides: TGTGCCAGCAGCTTAGTTGTAAGGGGGCGCAACTATGGCTACACCTTC.

V and J are TRBV5-1 and TRBJ1-1; D call uncertain. The ends were cut back, 4 bases at V and 0 bases at J, with 13 bases in the middle. Germline V gives CDR1 SGHRS, CDR2 YFSETQ. The CDR3 runs 15 residues. The CDR3 region is CASSPGLNLNTEAFF. The CDR3 DNA reads as TGCGCCAGCAGCCCAGGCCTGAATTTGAACACTGAAGCTTTCTTT.

The V gene is TRBV18, the J gene TRBJ1-3, with D uncertain. Trimming took off 0 bases at V and 4 bases at J, with 4 bases between the two ends. The CDR3 runs 13 residues. Per germline, CDR1 KGHSH and CDR2 LQKENI. CDR3 amino acids: CASSPPGGNTIYF. The DNA for the CDR3 is TGTGCCAGCTCACCACCGGGGGGAAACACCATATATTTT.

The DNA for the CDR3 is TGTGCCAGCGCCAGGGACTATTCCTACGAGCAGTACTTC. It is translated as CASARDYSYEQYF. The rearrangement joins TRBV2 to TRBJ2-7, with 7 bases identical to TRBD2. This CDR3 has 13 amino acids. V was clipped by 8 bases and J by 1 base; unmatched bases: 5. Germline V gene lookup returns CDR1 SNHLY and CDR2 FYNNEI. Combining the CDR3 with reference TRBV2 and TRBJ2-7 gives the whole variable domain EPEVTQTPSHQVTQMGQEVILRCVPISNHLYFYWYRQILGQKVEFLVSFYNNEISEKSEIFDDQFSVERPDGSNFTLKIRSTKLEDSAMYFCASARDYSYEQYFGPGTRLTVT.

This clone was seen only a few times. The rearrangement joins TRBV14 to TRBJ2-7; D possibly corresponds to TRBD2 (6 bases). Per germline, CDR1 SGHDN and CDR2 FVKESK. V was pared by 0 bases and J by 4 bases, with 10 bases between. The CDR3 spans 14 residues. The CDR3 protein is CASSQDRTMYEQYF. As DNA, the CDR3 is TGTGCCAGCAGCCAAGACCGGACTATGTACGAGCAGTACTTC.

The V gene is TRBV11-3, the J gene TRBJ1-1; TRBD1 might be the D (5 bases). CDR3 length: 11 residues. The V and J ends lost 7 bases and 11 bases respectively, with 14 bases between them. Germline CDR1 SGHNT, CDR2 YENEEA. The CDR3 DNA reads as TGTGCCAGCACCCAGGGCCGGAGGGCTTTCTTT. It codes for CASTQGRRAFF.

The chain has TRBV5-6 and TRBJ1-2; 8 bases fit TRBD1. CDR1 is SGHDT, CDR2 YYEEEE, per germline. J gave up 2 bases and V 3 bases, and 9 bases lay outside the gene matches. This CDR3 is 16 amino acids long. The CDR3 coding sequence is TGTGCCAGCAGCTCACAGGGGGATCATGCCAACTATGGCTACACCTTC. Amino acid sequence: CASSSQGDHANYGYTF.

The CDR3 bases are TGTGCCAGCAGCTTTCGGGACAGGGCCTATTCCTCCTACGAGCAGTACTTC. It is translated as CASSFRDRAYSSYEQYF. V usage is TRBV13 and J usage is TRBJ2-7; 9 bases are a match to TRBD1. The CDR3 contains 17 residues. Germline assignment: CDR1 PRHDT and CDR2 FYEKMQ (reference sequence). The junction had 9 bases not matched to a gene; V was cut back by 3 bases and J by 0 bases.

This rearrangement joins TRBV19 to TRBJ1-3; perhaps TRBD1 as D (6 bases). Deletions cut 6 bases from V and 0 bases from J, with 9 bases between. CDR1 LNHDA and CDR2 SQIVND come from the germline V gene (reference sequence). The CDR3 has 14 residues. The CDR3 reads CASRTGASGNTIYF. CDR3 DNA: TGTGCCAGTAGGACAGGAGCCTCTGGAAACACCATATATTTT.

The J gene is TRBJ2-1, the V gene TRBV5-1, with 7 bases lining up with TRBD1. Germline V gene sequence: CDR1 SGHRS, CDR2 YFSETQ. There are 14 residues in the CDR3. V was pared by 2 bases and J by 6 bases, with 5 bases of the junction left unmatched. The CDR3 loop is CASSLQTGSNEQFF. In nucleotides, the CDR3 is TGCGCCAGCAGCTTACAGACAGGGAGCAATGAGCAGTTCTTC.

The gene calls are TRBV27 and TRBJ1-1; D is possibly TRBD1 (5 bases). From germline, CDR1 is MNHEY and CDR2 SMNVEV (reference sequence). This CDR3 comprises 13 residues. The germline V and J ends were trimmed by 8 bases and 1 base, with 11 bases remaining between them. CDR3 in amino acids: CASLAGKNTEAFF. The CDR3, as DNA: TGTGCCAGCTTGGCAGGGAAGAACACTGAAGCTTTCTTT.

This clone was recorded once. In nucleotides, the CDR3 is TGTGCCAGCAGCACAGATTGGGGGGCCCAAAGCACAGATACGCAGTATTTT. As protein: CASSTDWGAQSTDTQYF. The genes are TRBV11-2 and TRBJ2-3; perhaps D is TRBD1 or TRBD2 (6 bases each). Germline V lookup: CDR1 SGHAT, CDR2 FQNNGV. Trimming shortened V by 5 bases and J by 0 bases, and 18 bases separated the two germline ends. The CDR3 runs to 17 residues.

The chain uses TRBV19 and TRBJ2-7; TRBD2 matches 7 bases. Per the germline V gene, CDR1 is LNHDA and CDR2 is SQIVND (reference sequence). This CDR3 region has 13 residues. Unmatched junction bases numbered 7, after V lost 5 bases and J lost 6 bases. DNA of the CDR3: TGTGCCAGTAGTGCACAGCGGGACGCCGAGCAGTACTTC. Translating gives CASSAQRDAEQYF.

The chain uses TRBV5-5 and TRBJ2-7; D is unresolved. This CDR3 comprises 14 residues. CDR1 SGHKS and CDR2 YYEKEE come from the germline V gene (reference sequence). V gave up 1 base and J gave up 4 bases, with 12 bases separating them. Here the CDR3 DNA reads TGTGCCAGCAGCTTGAGCCCAGACCCATACGAGCAGTACTTC. This gives the protein CASSLSPDPYEQYF.

The V and J genes are TRBV7-9 and TRBJ1-3; the D gene is possibly TRBD1 (6 bases). Trimming pared 5 bases from V and 0 bases from J, leaving 14 bases between. Germline CDR1 and CDR2: SEHNR and FQNEAQ (reference sequence). The CDR3 runs to 16 residues. The CDR3 spells CASSKKDRDSGNTIYF. The CDR3 bases are TGTGCCAGCAGCAAAAAGGACAGAGACTCTGGAAACACCATATATTTT.

As DNA, the CDR3 is TGTGCCAGCTCCTTAGCGGGAGTTGATAGGGAGGAGCAGTTCTTC. Its translation: CASSLAGVDREEQFF. The chain uses TRBV7-3 and TRBJ2-1; 9 bases fit TRBD2. V lost 8 bases, J lost 10 bases, and 15 bases stayed unmatched. This CDR3 contains 15 residues. Looked up from germline, CDR1 is SGHTA and CDR2 is FQGTGA.

The sample holds a few counts of this clone. The CDR3 DNA is TGTGCCAGCAGCCCGGTTTACTTCCAGCCCCAGCATTTT. Translated: CASSPVYFQPQHF. The chain couples TRBV7-8 to TRBJ1-5; no reliable D call. The germline gives CDR1 SGHVS, CDR2 FQNEAQ. Trimming took off 5 bases at V and 7 bases at J, with 12 bases between the two ends. The CDR3 contains 13 residues.

The table lists this clone with a count of one. The V gene is TRBV2, the J gene TRBJ2-7; 8 bases fit TRBD1. Germline-derived CDR1 and CDR2 are SNHLY and FYNNEI. V trimming: 10 bases; J trimming: 1 base; junction bases outside the gene matches: 6. This CDR3 is built from 13 residues. The CDR3, as DNA: TGTGCCACCAGGACAGGGCTATCCTACGAGCAGTACTTC. Encoded protein: CATRTGLSYEQYF. Full variable domain (outside the CDR3, taken from reference TRBV2 and TRBJ2-7): EPEVTQTPSHQVTQMGQEVILRCVPISNHLYFYWYRQILGQKVEFLVSFYNNEISEKSEIFDDQFSVERPDGSNFTLKIRSTKLEDSAMYFCATRTGLSYEQYFGPGTRLTVT.

This chain links TRBV6-1 with TRBJ1-2; 8 bases match TRBD1. Germline values: CDR1 MNHNS, CDR2 SASEGT. CDR3 length: 15 residues. The V gene end was trimmed by 6 bases and the J gene end by 5 bases; junction bases not matched to a gene: 11. This CDR3 is CASSVGQGLQYGYTF. In DNA form, the CDR3 reads TGTGCCAGCAGCGTAGGACAGGGACTTCAGTATGGCTACACCTTC.

The chain has TRBV9 and TRBJ2-1, with D possibly TRBD1 on 5 matching bases. The germline V gene encodes CDR1 SGDLS and CDR2 YYNGEE. This CDR3 is built from 13 residues. Trimming pared 2 bases from V and 7 bases from J, leaving 10 bases between. CDR3 sequence reads: CASSVTVENEQFF. The CDR3 DNA is TGTGCCAGCAGCGTGACAGTCGAAAATGAGCAGTTCTTC.

The table lists this clone with a few counts. The chain joins TRBV9 to TRBJ2-7; 8 bases line up with TRBD2. Per the germline V gene, CDR1 is SGDLS and CDR2 is YYNGEE. J gave up 5 bases and V 7 bases, and 14 bases lay outside the gene matches. The CDR3 extends over 15 amino acids. CDR3: CASARSGRVVDEQYF. The CDR3 bases are TGTGCCAGCGCCAGGAGCGGGAGAGTCGTCGACGAGCAGTACTTC.

The chain links TRBV2 to TRBJ2-1; 8 bases line up with TRBD2. Germline CDR1 and CDR2: SNHLY and FYNNEI. The trim removed 10 bases at V and 1 base at J, leaving 6 bases unmatched. CDR3 length: 14 residues. The CDR3 DNA is TGTGCCACCCAAGGACTAGCATCCTACAATGAGCAGTTCTTC. This sequence encodes CATQGLASYNEQFF.

V gene TRBV9 combines with J gene TRBJ2-5; D possibly corresponds to TRBD1 (5 bases). Germline assignment: CDR1 SGDLS and CDR2 YYNGEE. V gave up 3 bases and J gave up 5 bases, with 11 bases separating them. The CDR3 runs to 13 residues. DNA for the CDR3: TGTGCCAGCAGCGGGTCAGGGTGGGAGACCCAGTACTTC. This sequence encodes CASSGSGWETQYF.

The V gene is TRBV7-2, the J gene TRBJ2-3, with 10 bases identical to TRBD2. This CDR3 contains 15 residues. J was trimmed by 7 bases and V by 1 base; bases with no gene match: 5. Germline V gene sequence: CDR1 SGHTA, CDR2 FQGNSA. The DNA for the CDR3 is TGTGCCAGCAGCTTAGGGACTAGCGGATTCTATACGCAGTATTTT. It specifies CASSLGTSGFYTQYF.

This clone showed up just a few times. This chain connects TRBV4-1 to TRBJ1-5; 8 nucleotides line up with TRBD1. Trimming removed 4 bases from V and 6 bases from J; junction bases left unmatched: 8. CDR1 is MGHRA and CDR2 is YSYEKL in the germline V gene. The CDR3 is 15 residues long. CDR3 sequence reads: CASSLGQGETQPQHF. The CDR3 DNA reads as TGCGCCAGCAGCCTTGGACAGGGAGAGACTCAGCCCCAGCATTTT.

This sequence joins TRBV9 and TRBJ1-1; the D gene is possibly TRBD1 (6 bases). CDR1 is SGDLS and CDR2 is YYNGEE in the germline V gene. The CDR3 is 15 amino acids. The V and J ends lost 0 bases and 0 bases respectively, with 9 bases between them. CDR3 region: CASSVVQGMNTEAFF. Here the CDR3 DNA reads TGTGCCAGCAGCGTAGTTCAGGGGATGAACACTGAAGCTTTCTTT.